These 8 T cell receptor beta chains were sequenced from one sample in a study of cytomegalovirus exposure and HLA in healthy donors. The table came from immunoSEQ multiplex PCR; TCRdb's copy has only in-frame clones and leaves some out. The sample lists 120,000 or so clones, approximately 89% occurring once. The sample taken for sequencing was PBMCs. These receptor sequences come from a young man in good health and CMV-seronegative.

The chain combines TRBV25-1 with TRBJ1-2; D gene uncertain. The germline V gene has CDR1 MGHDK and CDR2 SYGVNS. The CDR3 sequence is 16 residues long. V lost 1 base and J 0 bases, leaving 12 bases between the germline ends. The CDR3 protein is CASSESTAVSNYGYTF. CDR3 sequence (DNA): TGTGCCAGCAGTGAATCCACCGCGGTCTCTAACTATGGCTACACCTTC.

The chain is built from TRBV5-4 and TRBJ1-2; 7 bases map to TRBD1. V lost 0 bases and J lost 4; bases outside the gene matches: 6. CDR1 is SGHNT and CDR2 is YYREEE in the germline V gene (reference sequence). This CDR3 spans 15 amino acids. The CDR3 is CASSLERQGIYGYTF. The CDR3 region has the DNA TGTGCCAGCAGCTTGGAACGACAGGGAATCTATGGCTACACCTTC.

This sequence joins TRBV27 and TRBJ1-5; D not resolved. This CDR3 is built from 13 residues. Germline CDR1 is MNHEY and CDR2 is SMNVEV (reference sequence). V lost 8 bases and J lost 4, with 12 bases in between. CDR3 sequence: CASGLTGNQPQHF. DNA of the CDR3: TGTGCCAGCGGACTGACGGGTAATCAGCCCCAGCATTTT.

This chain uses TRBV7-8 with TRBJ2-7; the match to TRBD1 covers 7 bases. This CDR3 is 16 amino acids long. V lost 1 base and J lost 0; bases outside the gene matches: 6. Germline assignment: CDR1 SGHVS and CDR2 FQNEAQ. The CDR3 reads CASSLEGAGGSYEQYF. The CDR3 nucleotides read TGTGCCAGCAGCTTAGAGGGGGCGGGTGGCTCCTACGAGCAGTACTTC.

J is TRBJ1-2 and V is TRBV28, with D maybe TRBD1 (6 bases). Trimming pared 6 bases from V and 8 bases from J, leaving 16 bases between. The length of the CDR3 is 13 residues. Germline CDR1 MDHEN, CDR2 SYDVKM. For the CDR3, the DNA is TGTGCCAGCAGAATTGAACAGGGACGCGGCTACACCTTC. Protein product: CASRIEQGRGYTF.

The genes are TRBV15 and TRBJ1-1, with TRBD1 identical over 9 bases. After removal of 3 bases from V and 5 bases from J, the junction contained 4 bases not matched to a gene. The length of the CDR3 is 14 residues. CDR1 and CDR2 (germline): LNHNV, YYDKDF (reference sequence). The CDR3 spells CATSSRTGATEAFF. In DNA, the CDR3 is TGTGCCACCAGCAGCCGGACAGGGGCGACTGAAGCTTTCTTT.

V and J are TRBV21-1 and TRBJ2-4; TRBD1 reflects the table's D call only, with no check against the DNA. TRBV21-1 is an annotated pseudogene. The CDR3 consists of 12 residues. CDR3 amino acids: CASSWQAGIQYF. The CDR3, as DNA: TGTGCCAGCAGTTGGCAGGCCGGAATTCAGTACTTC.

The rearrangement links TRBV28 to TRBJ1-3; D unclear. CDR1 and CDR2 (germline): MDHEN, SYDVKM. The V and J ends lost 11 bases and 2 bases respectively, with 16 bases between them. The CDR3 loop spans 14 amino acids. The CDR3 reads CASYTAGAGNTIYF. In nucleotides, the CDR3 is TGTGCCTCTTACACAGCAGGTGCTGGAAACACCATATATTTT.